This is a list of T cell receptor beta chains from one sample in a study of T-cell reconstitution after alpha-beta-depleted transplantation in children. A single record per CDR3 protein comes from TCRdb applying MiXCR to the PCR reads. The sample includes a few hundred thousand distinct CDR3 sequences, roughly 9% of them seen just once. This specimen was PBMCs from the stem cell graft donor, taken from the stem cell graft. These receptor sequences come from a human donor who donated a stem cell graft to a child with acute lymphoblastic leukemia. Both conserved end residues are part of each CDR3. Each record gives: CDR3 length, clone size, D gene, V gene, J gene, CDR3 protein, CDR3 DNA. D genes are given only for firm matches. Size is stated for part of the rows, as once, few or many counts, or as a class when the clone is expanded.

CDR3 length: 12; clone size: .; D gene: .; V gene: TRBV20-1; J gene: TRBJ1-2; CDR3 protein: CSAKGEGHGYTF; CDR3 DNA: TGCAGTGCGAAGGGGGAAGGGCATGGCTACACCTTC
CDR3 length: 15; clone size: .; D gene: .; V gene: TRBV5-1; J gene: TRBJ1-5; CDR3 protein: CASSLDTSSNQPQHF; CDR3 DNA: TGCGCCAGCAGCTTGGATACCTCATCAAATCAGCCCCAGCATTTT
CDR3 length: 13; clone size: .; D gene: .; V gene: TRBV12-3/TRBV12-4; J gene: TRBJ1-1; CDR3 protein: CASSPYAVTEAFF; CDR3 DNA: TGTGCCAGCAGTCCCTACGCAGTCACTGAAGCTTTCTTT
CDR3 length: 15; clone size: .; D gene: .; V gene: TRBV4-3; J gene: TRBJ2-3; CDR3 protein: CASSQGLAGGDTQYF; CDR3 DNA: TGCGCCAGCAGCCAAGGCCTAGCTGGGGGAGATACGCAGTATTTT
CDR3 length: 16; clone size: .; D gene: TRBD1; V gene: TRBV7-2; J gene: TRBJ1-1; CDR3 protein: CASSPYRTGRNTEAFF; CDR3 DNA: TGTGCCAGCAGCCCCTACCGGACAGGCCGAAACACTGAAGCTTTCTTT
CDR3 length: 13; clone size: many; D gene: .; V gene: TRBV7-8; J gene: TRBJ1-1; CDR3 protein: CASSLEATRKAFF; CDR3 DNA: TGTGCCAGCAGCTTAGAGGCCACTAGGAAAGCTTTCTTT
CDR3 length: 18; clone size: few; D gene: TRBD2; V gene: TRBV7-2; J gene: TRBJ2-7; CDR3 protein: CASSLAPPTSGASYEQYF; CDR3 DNA: TGTGCCAGCAGCTTAGCCCCACCGACTAGCGGGGCCTCCTACGAGCAGTACTTC
CDR3 length: 16; clone size: few; D gene: TRBD2; V gene: TRBV20-1; J gene: TRBJ2-3; CDR3 protein: CSAEGLAGGGTDTQYF; CDR3 DNA: TGCAGTGCCGAGGGACTAGCGGGGGGAGGCACAGATACGCAGTATTTT
CDR3 length: 12; clone size: many; D gene: .; V gene: TRBV12-3/TRBV12-4; J gene: TRBJ2-7; CDR3 protein: CASSSPGSEQYF; CDR3 DNA: TGTGCCAGCAGCTCCCCCGGGAGCGAGCAGTACTTC
CDR3 length: 14; clone size: .; D gene: .; V gene: TRBV7-8; J gene: TRBJ2-7; CDR3 protein: CASSFYEGPYEQYF; CDR3 DNA: TGTGCCAGCAGCTTTTATGAGGGTCCCTACGAGCAGTACTTC
CDR3 length: 14; clone size: few; D gene: .; V gene: TRBV21-1; J gene: TRBJ1-5; CDR3 protein: CASSNRVGNQPQHF; CDR3 DNA: TGTGCCAGCAGCAACAGGGTGGGCAATCAGCCCCAGCATTTT
CDR3 length: 15; clone size: .; D gene: .; V gene: TRBV7-2; J gene: TRBJ2-3; CDR3 protein: CASSPTFASTDTQYF; CDR3 DNA: TGTGCCAGCAGCCCCACCTTCGCAAGCACAGATACGCAGTATTTT
CDR3 length: 12; clone size: many; D gene: .; V gene: TRBV21-1; J gene: TRBJ1-4; CDR3 protein: CASSKENEKLFF; CDR3 DNA: TGTGCCAGCAGCAAAGAAAATGAAAAACTGTTTTTT
CDR3 length: 15; clone size: many; D gene: TRBD2; V gene: TRBV6-5; J gene: TRBJ2-3; CDR3 protein: CASSYGLAALDTQYF; CDR3 DNA: TGTGCCAGCAGTTACGGGCTAGCGGCTTTAGATACGCAGTATTTT
CDR3 length: 14; clone size: many; D gene: TRBD1; V gene: TRBV25-1; J gene: TRBJ2-7; CDR3 protein: CASSARGKAHEQYF; CDR3 DNA: TGTGCCAGCAGTGCCAGGGGGAAGGCCCACGAGCAGTACTTC
CDR3 length: 14; clone size: .; D gene: TRBD1; V gene: TRBV29-1; J gene: TRBJ2-7; CDR3 protein: CSVGTGTGRHEQYF; CDR3 DNA: TGCAGCGTTGGGACCGGGACAGGGCGGCACGAGCAGTACTTC
CDR3 length: 14; clone size: .; D gene: .; V gene: TRBV19; J gene: TRBJ1-5; CDR3 protein: CASSIGSGNQPQHF; CDR3 DNA: TGTGCCAGTAGTATAGGGAGCGGCAATCAGCCCCAGCATTTT
CDR3 length: 13; clone size: few; D gene: .; V gene: TRBV7-2; J gene: TRBJ1-1; CDR3 protein: CASSPAGQIEAFF; CDR3 DNA: TGTGCCAGCAGCCCGGCTGGACAGATTGAAGCTTTCTTT
CDR3 length: 16; clone size: many; D gene: .; V gene: TRBV5-1; J gene: TRBJ2-3; CDR3 protein: CASSLVVGGRTDTQYF; CDR3 DNA: TGCGCCAGCAGCTTGGTAGTAGGCGGTCGCACAGATACGCAGTATTTT
CDR3 length: 15; clone size: many; D gene: .; V gene: TRBV20-1; J gene: TRBJ1-1; CDR3 protein: CSAREDTGGNTEAFF; CDR3 DNA: TGCAGTGCTAGAGAAGACACCGGCGGGAACACTGAAGCTTTCTTT
CDR3 length: 12; clone size: many; D gene: .; V gene: TRBV20-1; J gene: TRBJ1-1; CDR3 protein: CSAWYINTEAFF; CDR3 DNA: TGCAGTGCCTGGTACATCAACACTGAAGCTTTCTTT
CDR3 length: 13; clone size: many; D gene: .; V gene: TRBV6-6; J gene: TRBJ2-3; CDR3 protein: CASMGDSTDTQYF; CDR3 DNA: TGTGCCAGCATGGGGGATAGCACAGATACGCAGTATTTT
CDR3 length: 15; clone size: few; D gene: .; V gene: TRBV14; J gene: TRBJ2-5; CDR3 protein: CASSQLKLGGETQYF; CDR3 DNA: TGTGCCAGCAGCCAACTCAAGCTAGGCGGGGAGACCCAGTACTTC
CDR3 length: 14; clone size: few; D gene: .; V gene: TRBV6-2/TRBV6-3; J gene: TRBJ1-1; CDR3 protein: CASTPVGGVGEAFF; CDR3 DNA: TGTGCCAGCACTCCGGTGGGGGGCGTTGGTGAAGCTTTCTTT
CDR3 length: 15; clone size: many; D gene: TRBD2; V gene: TRBV20-1; J gene: TRBJ2-7; CDR3 protein: CSARGWGGGNWEQYF; CDR3 DNA: TGCAGTGCTAGAGGTTGGGGGGGAGGGAATTGGGAACAGTACTTC
CDR3 length: 16; clone size: .; D gene: TRBD2; V gene: TRBV6-4; J gene: TRBJ2-1; CDR3 protein: CASAIEPSGGPPEQFF; CDR3 DNA: TGTGCCAGCGCCATAGAACCTAGCGGGGGCCCCCCGGAGCAGTTCTTC
CDR3 length: 13; clone size: few; D gene: TRBD1; V gene: TRBV9; J gene: TRBJ2-7; CDR3 protein: CASSANRGYEQYF; CDR3 DNA: TGTGCCAGCAGCGCGAACAGGGGCTACGAGCAGTACTTC
CDR3 length: 13; clone size: many; D gene: .; V gene: TRBV12-3/TRBV12-4; J gene: TRBJ1-5; CDR3 protein: CASSQGRNQPQHF; CDR3 DNA: TGTGCCAGCAGCCAAGGCCGCAATCAGCCCCAGCATTTT
CDR3 length: 17; clone size: many; D gene: .; V gene: TRBV12-3/TRBV12-4; J gene: TRBJ2-6; CDR3 protein: CASRPMGSLSGANVLTF; CDR3 DNA: TGTGCCAGCAGGCCCATGGGCAGCCTCTCTGGGGCCAACGTCCTGACTTTC
CDR3 length: 13; clone size: .; D gene: .; V gene: TRBV7-7; J gene: TRBJ2-3; CDR3 protein: CASSPGWADTQYF; CDR3 DNA: TGTGCCAGCAGCCCGGGGTGGGCAGATACGCAGTATTTT
CDR3 length: 15; clone size: many; D gene: TRBD1; V gene: TRBV5-1; J gene: TRBJ2-3; CDR3 protein: CASTPDRGLGDTQYF; CDR3 DNA: TGCGCCAGCACCCCGGACAGGGGGCTTGGAGATACGCAGTATTTT
CDR3 length: 12; clone size: many; D gene: .; V gene: TRBV10-3; J gene: TRBJ2-7; CDR3 protein: CAISERGYEQYF; CDR3 DNA: TGTGCCATCAGTGAGAGGGGCTACGAGCAGTACTTC
CDR3 length: 16; clone size: many; D gene: TRBD2; V gene: TRBV5-1; J gene: TRBJ2-5; CDR3 protein: CASKLSPGGGQETQYF; CDR3 DNA: TGCGCCAGCAAACTATCCCCGGGAGGCGGACAAGAGACCCAGTACTTC
CDR3 length: 11; clone size: many; D gene: .; V gene: TRBV10-3; J gene: TRBJ1-1; CDR3 protein: CATGGNTEAFF; CDR3 DNA: TGTGCCACCGGAGGGAACACTGAAGCTTTCTTT
CDR3 length: 16; clone size: few; D gene: .; V gene: TRBV9; J gene: TRBJ2-4; CDR3 protein: CASSGNPQVAKNIQYF; CDR3 DNA: TGTGCCAGCAGCGGTAACCCACAAGTAGCCAAAAACATTCAGTACTTC
CDR3 length: 18; clone size: many; D gene: TRBD2; V gene: TRBV11-2; J gene: TRBJ2-2; CDR3 protein: CASSSRLAGGPGTGELFF; CDR3 DNA: TGTGCCAGCAGCTCCCGACTAGCGGGGGGGCCAGGGACCGGGGAGCTGTTTTTT
CDR3 length: 13; clone size: .; D gene: TRBD1; V gene: TRBV20-1; J gene: TRBJ2-1; CDR3 protein: CSAEGTGYNEQFF; CDR3 DNA: TGCAGTGCTGAAGGGACAGGCTACAATGAGCAGTTCTTC
CDR3 length: 14; clone size: many; D gene: .; V gene: TRBV7-9; J gene: TRBJ2-7; CDR3 protein: CASSQAGGHRDRLF; CDR3 DNA: TGTGCCAGCAGCCAAGCCGGGGGTCACAGGGACAGACTCTTC
CDR3 length: 14; clone size: many; D gene: .; V gene: TRBV27; J gene: TRBJ1-1; CDR3 protein: CASSLRGGNTEAFF; CDR3 DNA: TGTGCCAGCAGTTTACGGGGGGGGAACACTGAAGCTTTCTTT
CDR3 length: 15; clone size: many; D gene: TRBD1; V gene: TRBV6-5; J gene: TRBJ2-2; CDR3 protein: CASSISGGNTGELFF; CDR3 DNA: TGTGCCAGCAGTATTTCAGGGGGGAACACCGGGGAGCTGTTTTTT
CDR3 length: 13; clone size: .; D gene: .; V gene: TRBV29-1; J gene: TRBJ1-1; CDR3 protein: CSGTTGPNTEAFF; CDR3 DNA: TGCAGCGGTACTACAGGGCCGAACACTGAAGCTTTCTTT
CDR3 length: 16; clone size: .; D gene: .; V gene: TRBV10-3; J gene: TRBJ1-3; CDR3 protein: CAISEGPDYSGNTIYF; CDR3 DNA: TGTGCCATCAGTGAAGGGCCGGATTACTCTGGAAACACCATATATTTT
CDR3 length: 12; clone size: few; D gene: .; V gene: TRBV10-3; J gene: TRBJ1-1; CDR3 protein: CAIRETGTEAFF; CDR3 DNA: TGTGCCATCAGAGAGACAGGCACTGAAGCTTTCTTT
CDR3 length: 16; clone size: .; D gene: .; V gene: TRBV5-1; J gene: TRBJ1-1; CDR3 protein: CASSLWLATSNTEAFF; CDR3 DNA: TGCGCCAGCAGCTTGTGGTTAGCGACGTCGAACACTGAAGCTTTCTTT
CDR3 length: 16; clone size: many; D gene: TRBD1; V gene: TRBV11-2; J gene: TRBJ2-7; CDR3 protein: CASSLEWTGVNYEQYF; CDR3 DNA: TGTGCCAGCAGCTTAGAATGGACAGGGGTGAACTACGAGCAGTACTTC
CDR3 length: 17; clone size: few; D gene: .; V gene: TRBV20-1; J gene: TRBJ2-3; CDR3 protein: CSASGIWARSVTDTQYF; CDR3 DNA: TGCAGTGCTAGCGGTATATGGGCCCGATCCGTCACAGATACGCAGTATTTT
CDR3 length: 18; clone size: once; D gene: TRBD2; V gene: TRBV5-1; J gene: TRBJ2-1; CDR3 protein: CASSLGSSGKSSYNEQFF; CDR3 DNA: TGCGCCAGCAGCTTGGGAAGTAGCGGGAAGAGCTCCTACAATGAGCAGTTCTTC
CDR3 length: 15; clone size: .; D gene: .; V gene: TRBV6-5; J gene: TRBJ2-1; CDR3 protein: CASSSLAVSGNEQFF; CDR3 DNA: TGTGCCAGCAGTTCCTTAGCGGTTTCTGGAAATGAGCAGTTCTTC
CDR3 length: 15; clone size: many; D gene: .; V gene: TRBV3-1; J gene: TRBJ2-3; CDR3 protein: CASSQGDSRTDTQYF; CDR3 DNA: TGTGCCAGCAGCCAAGGGGACTCACGCACAGATACGCAGTATTTT
CDR3 length: 13; clone size: .; D gene: .; V gene: TRBV19; J gene: TRBJ2-2; CDR3 protein: CASSFTAGGELFF; CDR3 DNA: TGTGCCAGTAGTTTCACTGCGGGCGGGGAGCTGTTTTTT
CDR3 length: 16; clone size: many; D gene: .; V gene: TRBV12-3/TRBV12-4; J gene: TRBJ2-3; CDR3 protein: CASSFLGVSVTDTQYF; CDR3 DNA: TGTGCCAGCAGTTTTTTAGGGGTCTCCGTCACAGATACGCAGTATTTT
CDR3 length: 12; clone size: few; D gene: .; V gene: TRBV7-2; J gene: TRBJ2-7; CDR3 protein: CASSLLFAEQYF; CDR3 DNA: TGTGCCAGCAGCTTACTATTCGCCGAGCAGTACTTC
CDR3 length: 15; clone size: few; D gene: .; V gene: TRBV2; J gene: TRBJ2-7; CDR3 protein: CASSKNQGGPYEQYF; CDR3 DNA: TGTGCCAGCAGTAAAAACCAGGGGGGTCCCTACGAGCAGTACTTC